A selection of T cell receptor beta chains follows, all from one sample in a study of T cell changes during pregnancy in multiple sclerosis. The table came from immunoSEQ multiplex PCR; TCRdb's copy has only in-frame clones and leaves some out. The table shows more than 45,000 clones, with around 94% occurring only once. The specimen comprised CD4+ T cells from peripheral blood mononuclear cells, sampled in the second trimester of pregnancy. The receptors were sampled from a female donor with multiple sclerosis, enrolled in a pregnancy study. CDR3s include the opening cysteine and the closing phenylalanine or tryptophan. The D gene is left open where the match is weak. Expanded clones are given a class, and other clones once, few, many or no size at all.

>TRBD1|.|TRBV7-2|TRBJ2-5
TGTGCCAGCAGCGGGGACAGGGGTTGGGTCACCCAGTACTTC
CASSGDRGWVTQYF
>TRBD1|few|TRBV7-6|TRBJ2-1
TGTGCCAGCAGCTTAAGTGTACAGGGGTCCCATGAGCAGTTCTTC
CASSLSVQGSHEQFF
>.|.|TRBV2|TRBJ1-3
TGTGCCAGCAGGGGCAGGGGCGGAAACACCATATATTTT
CASRGRGGNTIYF
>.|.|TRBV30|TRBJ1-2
TGTGCCTGGAGTTCTGACGGGTGGAATGGCTACACCTTC
CAWSSDGWNGYTF
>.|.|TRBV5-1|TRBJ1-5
TGCGCCAGCAGCTTGGGCCCGGGGGGCTTGCAGCCCCAGCATTTT
CASSLGPGGLQPQHF
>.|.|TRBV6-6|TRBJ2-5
TGTGCCAGCAGCGGAGAAGAGACCCAGTACTTC
CASSGEETQYF
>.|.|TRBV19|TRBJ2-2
TGTGCCAGTAGGGACAGACCGAACACCGGGGAGCTGTTTTTT
CASRDRPNTGELFF
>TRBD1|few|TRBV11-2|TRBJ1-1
TGTGCCAGCAGCTTTTCCCAGGGACAGGGCGCCACTGAAGCTTTCTTT
CASSFSQGQGATEAFF
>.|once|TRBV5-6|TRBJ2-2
TGTGCCAGCAGCTGGTCGGGCGGGGAGCTGTTTTTT
CASSWSGGELFF
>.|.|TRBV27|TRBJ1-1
TGTGCCAGCAGTTTGTTCGGGAACACTGAAGCTTTCTTT
CASSLFGNTEAFF
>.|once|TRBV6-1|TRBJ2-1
TGTGCCAGCAGTGCTTCGAATGAGCAGTTCTTC
CASSASNEQFF
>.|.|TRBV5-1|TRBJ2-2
TGCGCCAGCAGCCCGGCGGCGGGCTTGAACACCGGGGAGCTGTTTTTT
CASSPAAGLNTGELFF